The source of this T cell receptor beta chain is a study of Graves' ophthalmopathy and Graves' hyperthyroidism. The germline V gene has CDR1 LGHDT and CDR2 YNNKEL (reference sequence). Trimming took 7 bases from V and 8 from J, leaving 14 bases between them. The CDR3 totals 12 residues. For repertoire sequencing, the TCR beta CDR3 regions were amplified from RNA transcripts. In the first round, RT-PCR was carried out with HTBI primers, and a multiplex PCR formed the second round. TCRdb re-derived calls from the multiplex PCR reads in MiXCR, one entry per CDR3 protein. This table holds some 520,000 distinct CDR3 sequences, roughly an eighth found once. The sample holds many counts of this clonotype. Ophthalmopathy donors were characterized by moderate-to-severe activity, CAS of at least 3, NOSPECS of at least 4, and duration under 3 months.

This chain links TRBV3-1 with TRBJ1-1; no reliable D call. The receptor comes from a woman aged 25 to 39 with Graves' ophthalmopathy. Sequenced sample: blood. The CDR3, as DNA: TGTGCCAGCATAGGTCTTGGGGAAGAAGCTTTCTTT. Residues: CASIGLGEEAFF.